Listed below are T cell receptor beta chains from one sample, sequenced in a study of blood T cells in healthy people across ages. TCRdb re-called the 5' RACE reads with MiXCR, one entry per CDR3 protein. The sample includes 1.5 million to 2 million distinct CDR3 sequences, 28% of them seen just once. The sequenced material came from blood. These receptors were taken from a woman aged 30 to 39 in good health. Both conserved end residues are part of each CDR3. Fields, in order: J gene, V gene, clone size, D gene, CDR3 protein, CDR3 DNA. A D gene is named only where the DNA matches it firmly. The size field is filled for only some rows; it gives once, few, many or a size class.

>TRBJ2-3|TRBV10-3|many|NA
CAISESPDTQYF
TGTGCCATCAGTGAGTCTCCCGATACGCAGTATTTT
>TRBJ2-3|TRBV5-1|NA|TRBD2
CASNGGLAGTDTQYF
TGCGCCAGCAATGGAGGACTAGCGGGCACAGATACGCAGTATTTT
>TRBJ1-1|TRBV6-2/TRBV6-3|few|NA
CASSNRDEAFF
TGTGCCAGCAGTAACCGGGATGAAGCTTTCTTT
>TRBJ1-3|TRBV25-1|NA|NA
CASRPNWGPSGNTIYF
TGTGCCAGCAGACCGAACTGGGGACCCTCTGGAAACACCATATATTTT
>TRBJ2-5|TRBV5-1|few|NA
CASSLGQIQRETQYF
TGCGCCAGCAGCTTGGGACAGATACAAAGGGAGACCCAGTACTTC
>TRBJ1-5|TRBV7-9|few|NA
CASSLLSQPQHF
TGTGCCAGCAGCTTATTGTCCCAGCCCCAGCATTTT
>TRBJ2-3|TRBV12-3/TRBV12-4|NA|NA
CASSLGSTRTDTQYF
TGTGCCAGCAGTCTGGGGTCCACTCGCACAGATACGCAGTATTTT
>TRBJ2-7|TRBV28|many|NA
CASGSPDIEQYF
TGTGCCAGCGGATCACCGGACATCGAGCAGTACTTC
>TRBJ2-2|TRBV5-1|few|NA
CASSPAQRNTGELFF
TGCGCCAGCAGCCCCGCCCAGCGAAACACCGGGGAGCTGTTTTTT
>TRBJ1-5|TRBV21-1|NA|NA
CASSVQDQPQHF
TGTGCCAGCAGCGTTCAAGATCAGCCCCAGCATTTT
>TRBJ2-7|TRBV12-3/TRBV12-4|few|NA
CASSTRLRFYEQYF
TGTGCCAGCAGTACTCGGCTGAGATTTTACGAGCAGTACTTC
>TRBJ2-1|TRBV7-2|few|NA
CASSATAGSSYNEQFF
TGTGCCAGCAGCGCTACCGCTGGTAGCTCCTACAATGAGCAGTTCTTC
>TRBJ2-7|TRBV20-1|few|NA
CSARGNLYNEQYF
TGCAGTGCTAGAGGTAACCTCTACAATGAGCAGTACTTC
>TRBJ2-5|TRBV7-9|few|NA
CASSPVGRGETQYF
TGTGCCAGCAGCCCGGTGGGAAGGGGCGAGACCCAGTACTTC
>TRBJ1-2|TRBV10-3|many|NA
CAISESQGWGGYTF
TGTGCCATCAGTGAGTCGCAGGGTTGGGGTGGCTACACCTTC
>TRBJ2-3|TRBV7-2|few|NA
CASSSDRGGGGTDTQYF
TGTGCCAGCAGCTCCGACAGGGGAGGGGGCGGCACAGATACGCAGTATTTT
>TRBJ2-5|TRBV28|NA|NA
CASSPLGAVKEQYF
TGTGCCAGCAGCCCCTTAGGCGCGGTCAAAGAGCAGTACTTC
>TRBJ2-3|TRBV5-1|NA|TRBD2
CTSTSGGHSDTQYF
TGCACCAGCACTAGCGGGGGGCATTCAGATACGCAGTATTTT
>TRBJ2-5|TRBV7-6|NA|NA
CASSYLGREETQYF
TGTGCCAGCAGCTATTTGGGGCGGGAAGAGACCCAGTACTTC
>TRBJ2-7|TRBV12-3/TRBV12-4|NA|NA
CASSPRGMAYEQYF
TGTGCCAGCAGTCCGAGGGGGATGGCCTACGAGCAGTACTTC
>TRBJ1-2|TRBV3-1|NA|TRBD1
CASSRRDRASGYTF
TGTGCCAGCAGCAGACGGGACAGGGCGTCTGGCTACACCTTC
>TRBJ1-1|TRBV12-3/TRBV12-4|NA|NA
CASSLAGGQNTEAFF
TGTGCCAGCAGTTTAGCGGGGGGGCAGAACACTGAAGCTTTCTTT
>TRBJ2-1|TRBV5-1|few|NA
CASSLWGGLGNEQFF
TGCGCCAGCAGCTTGTGGGGGGGCCTCGGAAATGAGCAGTTCTTC
>TRBJ2-5|TRBV11-2|NA|NA
CASSLGGLVGDETQYF
TGTGCCAGCAGCTTAGGAGGGCTCGTGGGCGACGAGACCCAGTACTTC
>TRBJ2-3|TRBV20-1|NA|NA
CSVQGARGNTADTQYF
TGCAGTGTCCAAGGGGCGCGGGGAAACACGGCAGATACGCAGTATTTT
>TRBJ2-7|TRBV7-9|NA|NA
CASSFWAPPYEQYF
TGTGCCAGCAGCTTTTGGGCCCCTCCCTACGAGCAGTACTTC
>TRBJ1-2|TRBV12-3/TRBV12-4|NA|NA
CASSLERVEGDYGYTF
TGTGCCAGCAGTTTAGAACGCGTTGAGGGGGACTATGGCTACACCTTC
>TRBJ1-4|TRBV20-1|few|NA
CSAREGSRNEKLFF
TGCAGTGCTAGAGAGGGCAGTCGAAATGAAAAACTGTTTTTT
>TRBJ2-7|TRBV6-1|NA|TRBD2
CASSPGTSGRGAYNEQYF
TGTGCCAGCAGTCCGGGGACTAGCGGGAGGGGGGCCTACAATGAGCAGTACTTC
>TRBJ2-2|TRBV7-2|NA|NA
CASSSGLTGELFF
TGTGCCAGCAGCTCCGGACTAACCGGGGAGCTGTTTTTT
>TRBJ2-7|TRBV20-1|few|NA
CSARDGDPIRSYEQYF
TGCAGTGCTAGAGATGGGGACCCAATCAGGTCCTACGAGCAGTACTTC
>TRBJ2-4|TRBV7-8|NA|NA
CASSRVETGYEQYF
TGTGCCAGCAGCAGGGTAGAAACAGGGTATGAGCAGTACTTC
>TRBJ2-7|TRBV18|few|TRBD1
CASSSGPPGQGYEQYF
TGTGCCAGCTCCTCGGGGCCACCGGGACAGGGGTACGAGCAGTACTTC
>TRBJ2-1|TRBV24-1|NA|TRBD2
CATSDPYKRGGTYNEQFF
TGTGCCACCAGTGACCCATATAAGCGGGGGGGCACCTACAATGAGCAGTTCTTC
>TRBJ2-7|TRBV20-1|many|TRBD2
CSARGTRHYEQYF
TGCAGTGCTAGAGGGACTAGGCACTACGAGCAGTACTTC
>TRBJ2-7|TRBV11-2|NA|NA
CASSLWVDEQYF
TGTGCCAGCAGCTTATGGGTTGACGAGCAGTACTTC
>TRBJ1-4|TRBV7-9|NA|NA
CASSLETTRGEKLFF
TGTGCCAGCAGCTTAGAGACCACAAGGGGTGAAAAACTGTTTTTT
>TRBJ1-1|TRBV10-2|NA|NA
CASSDLTGRAFF
TGCGCCAGCAGTGACCTTACAGGGAGGGCTTTCTTT
>TRBJ2-7|TRBV28|NA|NA
CASRVYQSYEQYF
TGTGCCAGCAGGGTCTATCAATCCTACGAGCAGTACTTC